This TCR beta chain was sequenced for a study of control samples from healthy donors and cancer patients. This table comes from immunoSEQ multiplex PCR, and its TCRdb copy is limited to in-frame clones, with some not included. The table has about 120,000 clones, 75% to 90% seen once. The CDR3 is made up of 15 amino acids. V shed 5 bases, J shed 0 bases, and the junction held 6 bases outside the gene matches. Per germline, CDR1 KGHDR and CDR2 SFDVKD. Sequences were obtained from PBMCs. This TCR came from a woman in her forties or fifties with colorectal cancer. J is TRBJ2-7 and V is TRBV24-1; 7 positions match TRBD1. CDR3 region: CATSARTGNSYEQYF. CDR3 nucleotide sequence: TGTGCCACCAGTGCTAGGACAGGTAACTCCTACGAGCAGTACTTC.